A selection of T cell receptor beta chains follows, all from one sample in a study of T cell changes during pregnancy in multiple sclerosis. This table comes from immunoSEQ multiplex PCR, and its TCRdb copy is limited to in-frame clones, with some not included. The profile covers under 40,000 clones, with 85% to 95% appearing a single time and approximately 0.41% taken by the ten largest. Sequenced here: CD4+ T cells from peripheral blood mononuclear cells, sampled in the third trimester of pregnancy. The receptors here all came from a female donor in good health, enrolled as a control in a pregnancy study. CDR3s include the opening cysteine and the closing phenylalanine or tryptophan. The D gene is left open where the match is weak. The size of a clone is reported for some rows only, either as once, few or many, or as a class for expanded clones.

V gene	D gene	J gene	clone size	CDR3 length	CDR3 protein	CDR3 DNA
TRBV11-3	-	TRBJ1-1	-	12	CASSSRSGDAFF	TGTGCCAGCAGCTCCCGATCGGGTGACGCTTTCTTT
TRBV4-1	-	TRBJ1-1	-	13	CASSRLGDTEAFF	TGCGCCAGCAGCCGCTTAGGGGACACTGAAGCTTTCTTT
TRBV4-3	TRBD2	TRBJ2-3	-	16	CASSPSGGAFADTQYF	TGCGCCAGCAGCCCTAGCGGGGGGGCGTTCGCAGATACGCAGTATTTT
TRBV18	-	TRBJ1-5	-	13	CASSEGKTQPQHF	TGTGCCAGCTCGGAGGGGAAGACCCAGCCCCAGCATTTT
TRBV7-9	TRBD2	TRBJ2-5	-	16	CASSSRIAGIQETQYF	TGTGCCAGCAGCTCTCGAATAGCGGGGATCCAAGAGACCCAGTACTTC
TRBV25-1	TRBD1	TRBJ2-1	once	14	CASSEWGTGNEQFF	TGTGCCAGCAGTGAATGGGGGACAGGCAATGAGCAGTTCTTC
TRBV27	TRBD1	TRBJ1-2	-	14	CASSRRGTGGGYTF	TGTGCCAGCAGTCGGAGGGGGACAGGGGGTGGCTACACCTTC
TRBV28	-	TRBJ1-1	-	13	CASSLWATFEAFF	TGTGCCAGCAGTTTATGGGCAACCTTTGAAGCTTTCTTT
TRBV5-1	-	TRBJ1-5	-	14	CASSSFISNQPQHF	TGCGCCAGCAGCTCCTTTATTAGCAATCAGCCCCAGCATTTT
TRBV7-2	-	TRBJ1-2	-	12	CASSPAYGGYTF	TGTGCCAGCAGCCCTGCCTATGGTGGCTACACCTTC
TRBV5-5	-	TRBJ1-6	-	16	CASSLSVRADNSPLHF	TGTGCCAGCAGCTTGTCGGTCAGGGCTGATAATTCACCCCTCCACTTT
TRBV11-2	TRBD2	TRBJ2-1	-	15	CASSFTSGGGNEQFF	TGTGCCAGCAGCTTTACGAGCGGGGGGGGGAATGAGCAGTTCTTC
TRBV30	TRBD2	TRBJ2-1	-	15	CAWSPTPSSGGVQFF	TGTGCCTGGAGCCCTACCCCCTCTAGCGGGGGGGTTCAGTTCTTC
TRBV7-9	TRBD2	TRBJ2-7	-	14	CASSLGGGSYEQYF	TGTGCCAGCAGCTTAGGGGGGGGCTCCTACGAGCAGTACTTC
TRBV27	-	TRBJ2-3	-	15	CASPPTGMGTDTQYF	TGTGCCAGCCCTCCCACAGGGATGGGCACAGATACGCAGTATTTT
TRBV20-1	-	TRBJ2-4	-	9	CSASPGMNF	TGCAGTGCTAGCCCAGGAATGAACTTC
TRBV7-8	-	TRBJ1-1	-	14	CASSPRGVNTEAFF	TGTGCCAGCAGCCCCCGGGGGGTGAACACTGAAGCTTTCTTT
TRBV7-9	TRBD1	TRBJ1-6	-	16	CATMGEGQGENSPLHF	TGTGCCACCATGGGGGAAGGACAGGGGGAAAATTCACCCCTCCACTTT
TRBV5-5	TRBD1	TRBJ1-1	-	14	CASSLKSGGTEAFF	TGTGCCAGCAGCTTAAAATCAGGGGGAACTGAAGCTTTCTTT
TRBV5-1	-	TRBJ1-4	-	13	CASSPWTDEKLFF	TGCGCCAGCAGCCCGTGGACAGATGAAAAACTGTTTTTT
TRBV9	-	TRBJ2-5	-	16	CASSVGYTGIQETQYF	TGTGCCAGCAGCGTGGGCTACACAGGGATCCAAGAGACCCAGTACTTC
TRBV19	-	TRBJ1-2	-	15	CASSSQGTHSYGYTF	TGTGCCAGTAGTTCGCAGGGAACTCACTCTTATGGCTACACCTTC
TRBV10-3	TRBD1	TRBJ1-2	-	13	CAISPTGDNGYTF	TGTGCCATCAGCCCCACAGGGGACAATGGCTACACCTTC
TRBV11-2	-	TRBJ2-2	-	15	CASSPGTSTTGELFF	TGTGCCAGCAGCCCCGGGACTTCCACAACCGGGGAGCTGTTTTTT
TRBV14	-	TRBJ1-2	-	14	CASSHLGQGFGYTF	TGTGCCAGCAGCCACCTGGGGCAGGGGTTTGGCTACACCTTC
TRBV9	TRBD1	TRBJ2-2	-	15	CASSGGTGNTGELFF	TGTGCCAGCAGCGGGGGGACAGGGAACACCGGGGAGCTGTTTTTT
TRBV6-5	-	TRBJ1-2	-	13	CASSSQVHYGYTF	TGTGCCAGCAGTTCACAGGTCCACTATGGCTACACCTTC
TRBV10-3	TRBD1	TRBJ1-4	-	18	CAISKTGALLATNEKLFF	TGTGCCATCAGTAAGACAGGGGCATTACTAGCAACTAATGAAAAACTGTTTTTT
TRBV21-1	-	TRBJ1-5	-	13	CASSTLRVQPQHF	TGTGCCAGCAGCACCCTCAGGGTCCAGCCCCAGCATTTT
TRBV16	-	TRBJ2-5	-	14	CASSQSRRQETQYF	TGTGCCAGCAGCCAATCTCGTAGACAAGAGACCCAGTACTTC
TRBV9	TRBD1	TRBJ2-2	once	15	CASSVGQGVTGELFF	TGTGCCAGCAGCGTCGGACAGGGGGTAACCGGGGAGCTGTTTTTT
TRBV7-9	TRBD1	TRBJ1-4	once	13	CASSFQGGEKLFF	TGTGCCAGCAGCTTTCAAGGGGGCGAAAAACTGTTTTTT
TRBV13	TRBD1	TRBJ1-1	-	13	CASSMYRGTEAFF	TGTGCCAGCAGCATGTACAGGGGCACTGAAGCTTTCTTT
TRBV7-3	TRBD1	TRBJ1-1	-	14	CASSLQGANTEAFF	TGTGCCAGCAGCTTGCAGGGGGCGAACACTGAAGCTTTCTTT
TRBV28	TRBD1	TRBJ2-7	-	15	CASSLWHRGQGEQYF	TGTGCCAGCAGTTTATGGCACAGGGGGCAGGGGGAGCAGTACTTC
TRBV7-3	TRBD2	TRBJ2-7	-	13	CASSSAGGYEQYF	TGTGCCAGCAGCTCCGCGGGGGGCTACGAGCAGTACTTC
TRBV19	-	TRBJ1-6	-	13	CASTETEYSPLHF	TGTGCCAGTACTGAGACAGAGTATTCACCCCTCCACTTT
TRBV19	-	TRBJ1-2	-	14	CASSIGSGSYGYTF	TGTGCCAGTAGTATTGGCAGTGGGAGCTATGGCTACACCTTC
TRBV18	-	TRBJ1-1	-	15	CASSPKTGEGTEAFF	TGTGCCAGCTCACCGAAAACGGGAGAGGGGACTGAAGCTTTCTTT
TRBV2	-	TRBJ1-5	-	15	CASSVGQPSNQPQHF	TGTGCCAGCAGTGTAGGACAGCCTAGCAATCAGCCCCAGCATTTT
TRBV6-1	-	TRBJ1-2	-	14	CASSRAAKERGYTF	TGTGCCAGCAGTCGTGCGGCTAAAGAGCGGGGCTACACCTTC
TRBV7-2	-	TRBJ2-1	-	16	CASSSQVGANSNEQFF	TGTGCCAGCAGCTCCCAGGTGGGGGCGAATTCCAATGAGCAGTTCTTC
TRBV6-6	TRBD1	TRBJ2-1	-	15	CASSLDRDPYNEQFF	TGTGCCAGCAGCCTAGACAGGGACCCCTACAATGAGCAGTTCTTC
TRBV19	TRBD1	TRBJ2-3	-	17	CASNKHNEQGRRDTQYF	TGTGCCAGTAACAAGCATAATGAACAGGGGCGGAGAGATACGCAGTATTTT
TRBV6-6	-	TRBJ1-5	-	12	CASSVTGGPQHF	TGTGCCAGCAGTGTCACCGGGGGGCCCCAGCATTTT